These 30 T cell receptor beta chains were all obtained from the same sample, sequenced in a study of blood T cells in healthy people across ages. It was with a sample-barcoded 5' primer and a J-beta primer mix that a second PCR of about 6 to 12 cycles was run. In TCRdb, the 5' RACE reads were re-called with MiXCR into one record per CDR3 protein. This table holds hundreds of thousands of distinct CDR3 sequences, approximately 25% found once. The data also belong to a second study, concerning T cells of mothers and their children.

Input material: blood. The receptors originated from a boy younger than 18 in good health.

This clonotype showed up just a few times. The gene calls are TRBV7-6 and TRBJ2-2, with unresolved D. This CDR3 contains 13 residues. Looked up from germline, CDR1 is SGHVS and CDR2 is FNYEAQ. V gave up 4 bases and J gave up 5 bases, with 8 bases separating them. The CDR3 loop is CASSSWQTGELFF. CDR3 coding DNA: TGTGCCAGCAGCTCCTGGCAGACCGGGGAGCTGTTTTTT.

The table lists this clonotype with a count of one. The chain employs TRBV5-6 and TRBJ2-4; D unresolved. V was cut by 4 bases and J by 0 bases, with 8 bases left in between. CDR3 length equals 14 residues. CDR1 and CDR2 from the germline V gene are SGHDT and YYEEEE. The CDR3 loop reads CASSQPGAKNIQYF. CDR3 bases: TGTGCCAGCAGCCAACCAGGAGCCAAAAACATTCAGTACTTC.

The chain couples TRBV20-1 to TRBJ2-5, with D possibly being TRBD2 (5 bases). The DNA end lines up better with TRBJ2-7; the J call may be wrong. This CDR3 region has 14 residues. The germline gives CDR1 DFQATT, CDR2 SNEGSKA (reference sequence). This CDR3 reads CSARDRDSVYEQYF. The CDR3 DNA is TGCAGTGCTAGAGATCGAGATAGCGTCTACGAGCAGTACTTC.

The chain has TRBV29-1 and TRBJ2-3; 7 nucleotides match TRBD2. The CDR3 covers 15 residues. The germline V gene has CDR1 SQVTM and CDR2 ANQGSEA. With V trimmed by 2 bases and J by 1 base, 6 bases remained unmatched. In DNA form, the CDR3 reads TGCAGCGTTGAAAAGCGGGATTCGGGCACAGATACGCAGTATTTT. It yields the protein CSVEKRDSGTDTQYF.

This clonotype was counted a few times. The chain carries TRBV29-1 and TRBJ2-7; D possibly corresponds to TRBD1 (5 bases). V was clipped by 4 bases and J by 4 bases, with 23 bases between them. The length of the CDR3 is 16 residues. The germline CDR1 and CDR2 sequences are SQVTM and ANQGSEA. In DNA form, the CDR3 reads TGCAGCGTTGTATCAGGGTACGGCCTGGTAGCTTACGAGCAGTACTTC. It translates to CSVVSGYGLVAYEQYF.

This clonotype has only a few counts. The gene calls are TRBV20-1 and TRBJ2-7, with D perhaps matching TRBD2 (5 bases). The end of the DNA is better explained by TRBJ2-5, so the J call may be wrong. Germline-derived CDR1 and CDR2 are DFQATT and SNEGSKA (reference sequence). The CDR3 has 14 amino acids. The CDR3 sequence: CSASFWELRETQYF. The CDR3 bases are TGCAGTGCTTCCTTTTGGGAGCTACGGGAGACCCAGTACTTC.

V usage is TRBV13 and J usage is TRBJ2-5; 9 nucleotides agree with TRBD1. The J call may be in error: the DNA end matches TRBJ2-7 better. The CDR3 has 18 residues. CDR1 is PRHDT, CDR2 FYEKMQ, per germline (reference sequence). This chain's CDR3 is CASSLGLGQGYSSYEQYF. In DNA, the CDR3 is TGTGCCAGCAGCTTAGGCCTAGGACAGGGGTATTCCTCCTACGAGCAGTACTTC.

About this clonotype itself: An end of the junction does not agree with germline; a read error may underlie this. The chain is built from TRBV7-9 and TRBJ2-7; maybe TRBD1 (6 bases). The CDR3 has 14 residues. CDR1 is SEHNR, CDR2 FQNEAQ, per germline (reference sequence). For the CDR3, the DNA is TGTGTCAGCAGCTCTGGACAAACAGGGAGCGAGCAGTACTTC. Its protein is CVSSSGQTGSEQYF.

V usage is TRBV27 and J usage is TRBJ2-1, with D perhaps given as TRBD1 or TRBD2 (5 bases each). The V end lost 4 bases, the J end lost 7 bases, and 8 bases lay between the germline ends. This CDR3 spans 12 amino acids. Germline V lookup: CDR1 MNHEY, CDR2 SMNVEV (reference sequence). DNA for the CDR3: TGTGCCAGCAGTTATTGGGGGAATGAGCAGTTCTTC. It translates to CASSYWGNEQFF.

J is TRBJ2-5 and V is TRBV5-1; D may match TRBD1 or TRBD2 (5 bases each). The closer fit of TRBJ2-7 to the DNA end suggests the J call may be wrong. This CDR3 region has 15 residues. Germline assignment: CDR1 SGHRS and CDR2 YFSETQ. As DNA, the CDR3 is TGCGCCAGCAGCTTACGGGGCCGTCGTGTGGACGAGCAGTACTTC. It translates to CASSLRGRRVDEQYF.

The J gene is TRBJ2-5, the V gene TRBV6-5; the D is unclear. The assigned J gene may be wrong: the sequence end matches TRBJ2-7 better. The CDR3 has 13 residues. Germline V gene data show CDR1 as MNHEY and CDR2 as SVGAGI. CDR3 amino acids: CASSYSQSREQYF. Written as DNA, the CDR3 is TGTGCCAGCAGTTACTCCCAGAGTCGCGAGCAGTACTTC.

The gene calls are TRBV3-1 and TRBJ2-2; TRBD2 is a possible D gene (5 bases). The CDR3 totals 14 residues. The germline V gene has CDR1 LGHDT and CDR2 YNNKEL (reference sequence). V was shortened by 0 bases and J by 5 bases, with 7 bases between the two germline ends. CDR3: CASSQESGTGELFF. Here the CDR3 DNA reads TGTGCCAGCAGCCAAGAGTCGGGAACCGGGGAGCTGTTTTTT.

V usage is TRBV9 and J usage is TRBJ2-7; TRBD2 might be the D (6 bases). V was trimmed by 2 bases and J by 6 bases, leaving 15 bases between them. This CDR3 contains 14 residues. Germline CDR1 reads SGDLS; CDR2 reads YYNGEE. The CDR3 bases are TGTGCCAGCAGCGTCAGCCCCTTGGGGGGCGAGCAGTACTTC. It codes for CASSVSPLGGEQYF.

The rearrangement uses TRBV20-1 and TRBJ2-5; 8 bases match TRBD1. V dropped 6 bases and J dropped 5; count of bases not matched to a gene: 14. CDR3 length: 15 residues. In germline, CDR1 is DFQATT, CDR2 SNEGSKA (reference sequence). CDR3 region: CSAPTTGALGETQYF. The CDR3 coding sequence is TGCAGTGCGCCAACGACAGGGGCCCTGGGGGAGACCCAGTACTTC.

This clonotype appeared many times. J is TRBJ1-4 and V is TRBV6-1; D is uncertain. V was cut by 4 bases and J by 8 bases, with 11 bases left in between. The CDR3 runs to 13 residues. Germline V gene sequence: CDR1 MNHNS, CDR2 SASEGT. CDR3 nucleotides: TGTGCCAGCAGTGTCGGAGCGGGGGAAAAACTGTTTTTT. This gives the protein CASSVGAGEKLFF.

The V and J genes are TRBV4-1 and TRBJ2-7; no clear D gene. Germline V lookup: CDR1 MGHRA, CDR2 YSYEKL. The CDR3 contains 13 residues. V shed 3 bases and J shed 2 bases, with 8 bases lying between them. The CDR3 sequence: CASSQQTTYEQYF. The CDR3 DNA reads TGCGCCAGCAGCCAGCAGACAACCTACGAGCAGTACTTC.

V and J are TRBV6-1 and TRBJ2-7; 13 nucleotides align to TRBD2. CDR3 length: 18 amino acids. The V and J ends lost 5 bases and 2 bases, in that order; junction bases with no gene match: 12. Looked up from germline, CDR1 is MNHNS and CDR2 is SASEGT. CDR3 protein: CASSRSGTSGTHAYEQYF. In nucleotides, the CDR3 is TGTGCCAGCAGTAGAAGCGGGACTAGCGGGACCCACGCCTACGAGCAGTACTTC.

This clonotype has just a few counts. This chain connects TRBV20-1 to TRBJ2-5; D is possibly TRBD1 (5 bases). The closer fit of TRBJ2-7 to the DNA end suggests the J call may be wrong. The germline CDR1 and CDR2 sequences are DFQATT and SNEGSKA (reference sequence). The CDR3 covers 14 residues. The CDR3 sequence: CSAPSRRGTYEQYF. CDR3 sequence (DNA): TGCAGTGCCCCCTCACGTAGGGGTACTTACGAGCAGTACTTC.

This clonotype was picked up one time. The V and J genes are TRBV29-1 and TRBJ2-3; the match to TRBD2 covers 11 bases. Germline CDR1 reads SQVTM; CDR2 reads ANQGSEA. The CDR3 loop spans 13 amino acids. The V and J ends lost 7 bases and 8 bases, in that order; junction bases with no gene match: 8. CDR3 region: CSATSGTEGTQYF. DNA for the CDR3: TGCAGCGCGACTAGCGGGACTGAGGGTACGCAGTATTTT.

This clonotype was counted ten times or more. Relative to the germline gene, one junction end is altered; a read error may explain this. This chain connects TRBV12-3 or TRBV12-4 to TRBJ1-2, with D uncertain. The CDR3 covers 13 residues. In nucleotides, the CDR3 is TGCGCCAGCAGCTTGGAGAGAAGCTATGGCTACACCTTC. It specifies CASSLERSYGYTF.

The sample holds a few counts of this clonotype. Relative to the germline gene, one junction end is altered; a read error may explain this. The chain joins TRBV11-2 to TRBJ1-4; D gene ambiguous. The CDR3 runs 14 residues. Germline CDR1 SGHAT, CDR2 FQNNGV. The CDR3 spells CASSLVLTREKPFF. CDR3 bases: TGTGCCAGCAGCTTAGTTCTAACGCGGGAAAAACCGTTTTTT.

In DNA, the CDR3 is TGCGCCAGCAGCCAAGCAAAGGACAGGGCGGCTTTCTTT. Translated: CASSQAKDRAAFF. The chain joins TRBV5-1 to TRBJ1-1; 8 bases match TRBD1. V was clipped by 4 bases and J by 11 bases; unmatched bases: 10. The CDR3 is 13 amino acids. Germline assignment: CDR1 SGHRS and CDR2 YFSETQ.

The V call is TRBV29-1, the J call TRBJ2-3, with D perhaps matching TRBD1 (5 bases). Between the trimmed V and J ends, which lost 3 bases and 3 bases, there was a span of 10 bases. The CDR3 loop spans 13 amino acids. Looked up from germline, CDR1 is SQVTM and CDR2 is ANQGSEA. CDR3 in amino acids: CSVEVTGTDTQYF. The CDR3 nucleotides read TGCAGCGTTGAGGTAACAGGAACAGATACGCAGTATTTT.

This clonotype occurred a few times. The V call is TRBV14, the J call TRBJ2-5; the D gene is possibly TRBD1 (6 bases). The end of the DNA is better explained by TRBJ2-7, so the J call may be wrong. The CDR3 contains 13 residues. Germline V gene lookup returns CDR1 SGHDN and CDR2 FVKESK. The CDR3 region is CASQPARGYEQYF. The CDR3 DNA reads as TGTGCCAGCCAGCCGGCCAGGGGCTACGAGCAGTACTTC.

This clonotype was recorded a few times. The chain joins TRBV5-1 to TRBJ2-7, with D possibly being TRBD2 (6 bases). CDR1 SGHRS and CDR2 YFSETQ come from the germline V gene. Trimming removed 4 bases from V and 1 base from J, with 12 bases in between. The length of the CDR3 is 14 residues. In DNA, the CDR3 is TGCGCCAGCAGCCAACAGGAGGGATCCTACGAGCAGTACTTC. Its protein is CASSQQEGSYEQYF. Drawing the rest from reference TRBV5-1 and TRBJ2-7, the complete variable domain is KAGVTQTPRYLIKTRGQQVTLSCSPISGHRSVSWYQQTPGQGLQFLFEYFSETQRNKGNFPGRFSGRQFSNSRSEMNVSTLELGDSALYLCASSQQEGSYEQYFGPGTRLTVT.

This clonotype was seen more than once but under ten times. The V and J genes are TRBV9 and TRBJ2-5; D remains ambiguous. The CDR3 runs to 11 residues. CDR1 is SGDLS and CDR2 is YYNGEE in the germline V gene. The germline V and J ends were trimmed by 4 bases and 7 bases, with 8 bases remaining between them. CDR3 protein: CASSSAGTQYF. The CDR3 DNA sequence: TGTGCCAGCAGCTCGGCCGGGACCCAGTACTTC.

The rearrangement joins TRBV4-1 to TRBJ2-2; the D gene could be TRBD1 or TRBD2 (6 bases each). The CDR3 extends over 18 amino acids. Deletions cut 5 bases from V and 6 bases from J, with 25 bases between. Germline V gene data show CDR1 as MGHRA and CDR2 as YSYEKL. This chain's CDR3 is CASSWLGGTKRGSGELFF. The DNA for the CDR3 is TGCGCCAGCAGCTGGCTGGGCGGGACAAAACGAGGGTCCGGGGAGCTGTTTTTT.

The chain joins TRBV7-3 to TRBJ2-5, with TRBD2 matching over 8 bases. V lost 4 bases to trimming and J lost 4 bases; unmatched junction nucleotides: 8. The CDR3 is 15 residues long. Germline CDR1 is SGHTA and CDR2 is FQGTGA. The CDR3 sequence is CASSSGGDRGETQYF. The CDR3 bases are TGTGCCAGCAGCTCCGGGGGGGACCGAGGAGAGACCCAGTACTTC.

The chain is built from TRBV29-1 and TRBJ2-1; 12 bases agree with TRBD2. The CDR3 spans 16 residues. V lost 6 bases and J lost 4; bases outside the gene matches: 10. CDR1 and CDR2 from the germline V gene are SQVTM and ANQGSEA. CDR3 loop: CSVDPGLAGPYNEQFF. The CDR3 bases are TGCAGCGTAGACCCGGGACTAGCGGGCCCATACAATGAGCAGTTCTTC.

The chain uses TRBV14 and TRBJ2-7; 8 bases align to TRBD1. Germline-derived CDR1 and CDR2 are SGHDN and FVKESK. This CDR3 has 14 amino acids. The trim removed 1 base at V and 5 bases at J, leaving 4 bases unmatched. The CDR3 loop reads CASSQAATGDEQYF. The CDR3 DNA sequence: TGTGCCAGCAGCCAAGCTGCGACAGGGGACGAGCAGTACTTC.